The 12 T cell receptor beta chains in this list originate from one sample, sequenced in a study of T-cell reconstitution after alpha-beta-depleted transplantation in children. Using unique molecular identifiers, the investigators prepared the TCRbeta library. TCRdb fed the PCR reads into MiXCR, producing one record per CDR3 protein. The data hold 600,000 to 800,000 distinct CDR3 sequences, with over 10% observed a single time. The sample consisted of PBMCs, taken before TCRalphabeta/CD19-depleted stem cell transplant. Receptors originate from a girl aged 2 to 9 with congenital amegakaryocytic thrombocytopenia, due to receive a stem cell transplant.

This clonotype was found a few times. CDR3 residues: CSAGRGSVRDTQYF. CDR3 nucleotides: TGCAGCGCCGGACGCGGGAGTGTAAGGGATACGCAGTATTTT. The rearrangement uses TRBV20-1 and TRBJ2-3; 7 bases agree with TRBD2. Germline CDR1 and CDR2: DFQATT and SNEGSKA (reference sequence). This CDR3 has 14 amino acids.

This clonotype was counted many times. The chain recombines TRBV7-9 with TRBJ2-5, with TRBD2 as a possible D gene (5 bases). In germline, CDR1 is SEHNR, CDR2 FQNEAQ (reference sequence). V gave up 4 bases and J gave up 2 bases, with 11 bases separating them. There are 14 residues in the CDR3. DNA for the CDR3: TGTGCCAGCAGCTCCCTAGCTGGTCAAGAGACCCAGTACTTC. The encoded protein is CASSSLAGQETQYF.

This clonotype was recorded a few times. The chain couples TRBV30 to TRBJ2-1, with D possibly being TRBD2 (7 bases). V dropped 3 bases and J dropped 9 bases, with 12 bases sitting between them. CDR1 GTSNPN and CDR2 SVGIG come from the germline V gene (reference sequence). The CDR3 length is 12 residues. CDR3 region: CAWRDSGTEQFF. The CDR3 DNA is TGTGCCTGGAGGGACAGCGGGACTGAGCAGTTCTTC.

In its sample, this clonotype was seen many times. The chain is built from TRBV7-2 and TRBJ2-1; 9 nucleotides agree with TRBD1. The germline CDR1 and CDR2 sequences are SGHTA and FQGNSA. The CDR3 is 15 residues long. Trimming cost V 2 bases and J 4 bases; bases outside gene matches: 3. The CDR3 sequence: CASSLQQGAYNEQFF. The CDR3 DNA reads TGTGCCAGCAGCTTACAACAGGGGGCATACAATGAGCAGTTCTTC.

Ten or more counts support this clonotype. V gene TRBV7-2 combines with J gene TRBJ2-7; tentatively, D is TRBD1 (6 bases). The V gene's germline CDR1 is SGHTA and CDR2 FQGNSA. The CDR3 runs 15 residues. The V gene lost 5 bases and the J gene lost 3 bases, with 17 bases spanning the gap. CDR3 amino acids: CASSAQQGRGYEQYF. Here the CDR3 DNA reads TGTGCCAGCAGCGCCCAACAGGGTAGGGGCTACGAGCAGTACTTC.

This clonotype appeared many times. J is TRBJ2-5 and V is TRBV20-1; D perhaps matches TRBD2 (6 bases). V was trimmed by 3 bases and J by 5 bases, leaving 25 bases between them. The germline V gene encodes CDR1 DFQATT and CDR2 SNEGSKA (reference sequence). The CDR3 totals 17 residues. The CDR3, as DNA: TGCAGTGCTAGTGCCCTACTAGCAACGGGTTTGTGGGAGACCCAGTACTTC. It specifies CSASALLATGLWETQYF.

This clonotype was seen many times. This chain links TRBV7-9 with TRBJ2-1; D remains unclear. This CDR3 is 12 amino acids long. V gave up 4 bases and J gave up 8 bases, with 9 bases separating them. Per germline, CDR1 SEHNR and CDR2 FQNEAQ (reference sequence). The DNA of the CDR3 is TGTGCCAGCAGCTCTGGGCGTGATGAGCAGTTCTTC. Protein: CASSSGRDEQFF.

The V and J genes are TRBV7-2 and TRBJ1-2; TRBD1 might be the D (6 bases). Trimming shortened V by 5 bases and J by 2 bases, and 9 bases separated the two germline ends. The germline V gene encodes CDR1 SGHTA and CDR2 FQGNSA. The CDR3 is 13 amino acids. In DNA form, the CDR3 reads TGTGCCAGCAGCAACGACAGGAACTATGGCTACACCTTC. It is translated as CASSNDRNYGYTF.

This clonotype was seen ten or more times. The chain is built from TRBV9 and TRBJ2-4, with 7 bases matching TRBD2. Per the germline V gene, CDR1 is SGDLS and CDR2 is YYNGEE. V shed 3 bases and J 0 bases; nucleotides not matched to a gene: 3. The CDR3 totals 15 residues. CDR3 DNA sequence: TGTGCCAGCAGCGCAAGCGGGGTAGCCAAAAACATTCAGTACTTC. Translated, it gives CASSASGVAKNIQYF.

This clonotype was observed many times. This chain connects TRBV20-1 to TRBJ2-1; TRBD2 is a possible D gene (6 bases). The V end lost 4 bases, the J end lost 8 bases, and 15 bases lay between the germline ends. The germline gives CDR1 DFQATT, CDR2 SNEGSKA (reference sequence). The CDR3 is 13 residues long. As DNA, the CDR3 is TGCAGTGCTACAGTTCCCGCGGGATATGAGCAGTTCTTC. This sequence encodes CSATVPAGYEQFF.

This clonotype showed up many times. J is TRBJ2-1 and V is TRBV20-1, with D perhaps being TRBD1 or TRBD2 (5 bases each). Trimming took 6 bases from V and 7 from J, leaving 10 bases between them. The CDR3 has 11 residues. Germline V gene lookup returns CDR1 DFQATT and CDR2 SNEGSKA (reference sequence). The CDR3 DNA is TGCAGTGCGGAGTGGGGGAATGAGCAGTTCTTC. It is translated as CSAEWGNEQFF.

This clonotype was counted a few times. V usage is TRBV20-1 and J usage is TRBJ2-1; 8 bases are a match to TRBD2. Germline CDR1 DFQATT, CDR2 SNEGSKA (reference sequence). The CDR3 is 15 amino acids. Unmatched junction bases numbered 7, after V lost 3 bases and J lost 3 bases. CDR3 in amino acids: CSARNPTSGYNEQFF. The CDR3 region has the DNA TGCAGTGCTAGGAACCCTACTAGCGGCTACAATGAGCAGTTCTTC.